Each of the 28 T cell receptor beta chains below was sequenced from the same sample in a study of control samples from healthy donors and cancer patients. Produced via immunoSEQ multiplex PCR; TCRdb's table is partial and in-frame only. The sample holds approximately 90,000 clones, less than 90% seen once. Source material: blood. These receptors all stem from a woman between 65 and 79 years old in good health.

This chain links TRBV2 with TRBJ1-5, with a tentative D call TRBD1 (5 bases). The CDR3 is 16 residues long. The V end was cut by 5 bases, the J end by 11 bases, with 25 bases between. The germline V gene has CDR1 SNHLY and CDR2 FYNNEI. The CDR3 reads CASSSLRGPSPSAQHF. The CDR3, as DNA: TGTGCCAGCAGTTCCCTCCGGGGCCCATCCCCATCAGCCCAGCATTTT.

The rearrangement uses TRBV2 and TRBJ2-7, with a possible D match to TRBD2 (7 bases). There are 14 residues in the CDR3. In germline, CDR1 is SNHLY, CDR2 FYNNEI. Trimming pared 0 bases from V and 2 bases from J, leaving 8 bases between. The CDR3: CASSEARGPYEQYF. CDR3 DNA sequence: TGTGCCAGCAGTGAAGCGCGGGGGCCCTACGAGCAGTACTTC.

The genes are TRBV5-1 and TRBJ1-1; possibly TRBD1 for D (5 bases). CDR3 length: 15 amino acids. The germline gives CDR1 SGHRS, CDR2 YFSETQ. Trimming removed 6 bases at V and 4 bases at J, with 19 bases between. CDR3 DNA sequence: TGCGCCAGCACCCTCTTGGGGGGTTCGGTCACTGAAGCTTTCTTT. It yields the protein CASTLLGGSVTEAFF. The entire variable domain, with the rest obtained from reference TRBV5-1 and TRBJ1-1, is as follows: KAGVTQTPRYLIKTRGQQVTLSCSPISGHRSVSWYQQTPGQGLQFLFEYFSETQRNKGNFPGRFSGRQFSNSRSEMNVSTLELGDSALYLCASTLLGGSVTEAFFGQGTRLTVV.

This clone was detected once. CDR3 nucleotides: TGTGCCAGTAAAAGGGGGACAGGGTGGGAACTGTTTTTT. It translates to CASKRGTGWELFF. The chain is built from TRBV19 and TRBJ1-4, with TRBD1 matching over 9 bases. V lost 7 bases to trimming and J lost 12 bases; unmatched junction nucleotides: 9. Germline lookup yields CDR1 LNHDA and CDR2 SQIVND (reference sequence). The CDR3 contains 13 residues.

In this sample, this clone turned up a few times. The gene calls are TRBV3-1 (or the pseudogene TRBV3-2) and TRBJ1-2; no clear D. Germline values: CDR1 LGHDT, CDR2 YNNKEL (reference sequence). This CDR3 comprises 11 residues. The ends were cut back, 2 bases at V and 8 bases at J, with 6 bases in the middle. The CDR3 coding sequence is TGTGCCAGCAGCCAAATGGGGGGCTACACCTTC. As protein: CASSQMGGYTF.

The CDR3 DNA reads TGTGCCAGTAGTATCAGGGACAGGGACGGCTACACCTTC. This encodes CASSIRDRDGYTF. The rearrangement uses TRBV19 and TRBJ1-2, with 9 positions matching TRBD1. V was clipped by 3 bases and J by 8 bases; unmatched bases: 4. This CDR3 spans 13 amino acids. CDR1 is LNHDA, CDR2 SQIVND, per germline (reference sequence).

The chain is built from TRBV7-2 and TRBJ2-4; the D is unclear. Trimming took off 7 bases at V and 0 bases at J, with 16 bases between the two ends. CDR3 length: 16 residues. Germline CDR1 reads SGHTA; CDR2 reads FQGNSA. The CDR3 DNA sequence: TGTGCCAGCACCGCGGTGAGTTCTGGAGCCAAAAACATTCAGTACTTC. Translated: CASTAVSSGAKNIQYF.

This chain joins TRBV5-4 and TRBJ2-7; 8 bases align to TRBD1. CDR1 and CDR2 (germline): SGHNT, YYREEE (reference sequence). The CDR3 is 14 residues long. V lost 0 bases, J lost 6 bases, and 5 bases stayed unmatched. The CDR3 loop is CASSLAAGGGEQYF. CDR3 DNA: TGTGCCAGCAGCTTGGCCGCAGGGGGCGGCGAGCAGTACTTC.

The chain recombines TRBV6-6 with TRBJ2-7; the match to TRBD2 covers 13 bases. Germline CDR1 MNHNY, CDR2 SVGAGI (reference sequence). Trimming took 5 bases from V and 7 from J; bases not matched to a gene: 8. This CDR3 contains 15 residues. CDR3 DNA sequence: TGTGCCAGCAGTCCAAAACTAGCGGGAGGGGAAGAGCAGTACTTC. As protein: CASSPKLAGGEEQYF.

This rearrangement joins TRBV7-9 to TRBJ1-2; D possibly corresponds to TRBD1 (5 bases). Trimming removed 7 bases at V and 6 bases at J, with 15 bases between. Germline V gene lookup returns CDR1 SEHNR and CDR2 FQNEAQ (reference sequence). The length of the CDR3 is 13 residues. As DNA, the CDR3 is TGTGCCAGCAACCTGGGCCAGGGAGATGGCTACACCTTC. Translation gives CASNLGQGDGYTF.

The chain joins TRBV3-1 (or the pseudogene TRBV3-2) to TRBJ2-3; D is possibly TRBD1 (6 bases). V was trimmed by 6 bases and J by 1 base, leaving 11 bases between them. Germline values: CDR1 LGHDT, CDR2 YNNKEL (reference sequence). The CDR3 extends over 14 amino acids. DNA for the CDR3: TGTGCCAGCAGTCAGGGGACCCGCACAGATACGCAGTATTTT. Its translation is CASSQGTRTDTQYF.

The rearrangement links TRBV3-1 (or the pseudogene TRBV3-2) to TRBJ1-2; TRBD1 aligns across 8 bases. CDR3 length equals 15 residues. V lost 3 bases, J lost 8 bases, and 11 bases stayed unmatched. CDR1 is LGHDT and CDR2 is YNNKEL in the germline V gene (reference sequence). CDR3 sequence: CASSQGQGANTGYTF. The CDR3 nucleotides read TGTGCCAGCAGCCAGGGCCAGGGGGCAAATACCGGCTACACCTTC.

In its sample, this clone was seen once. The V gene is TRBV12-5, the J gene TRBJ2-3; possibly TRBD1 or TRBD2 for D (5 bases each). The V end was cut by 3 bases, the J end by 1 base, with 14 bases between. Germline-derived CDR1 and CDR2 are LGHNT and FRNRAP. The length of the CDR3 is 16 residues. CDR3 nucleotide sequence: TGTGCTAGTGGTTTAAGAGAGGGGCTTCGCACAGATACGCAGTATTTT. It encodes CASGLREGLRTDTQYF.

The chain carries TRBV6-5 and TRBJ1-1, with a possible D match to TRBD1 (6 bases). The V and J ends lost 2 bases and 4 bases respectively, with 17 bases between them. CDR1 and CDR2 (germline): MNHEY, SVGAGI. CDR3 size: 16 residues. CDR3 sequence (DNA): TGTGCCAGCAGTTACGATCCCTTCAGGGGAGCCACTGAAGCTTTCTTT. Amino acids: CASSYDPFRGATEAFF.

The chain combines TRBV12-3 or TRBV12-4 with TRBJ1-1; D is undetermined. V lost 3 bases, J lost 8 bases, and 10 bases lay in between. This CDR3 is built from 12 residues. The CDR3 DNA reads as TGTGCCAGCAGTTTGAGACTCAAGGAAGCTTTCTTT. Residues: CASSLRLKEAFF.

The V and J genes are TRBV2 and TRBJ1-2; perhaps TRBD1 as D (5 bases). The V gene's germline CDR1 is SNHLY and CDR2 FYNNEI. The CDR3 sequence is 13 residues long. V lost 6 bases, J lost 8 bases, and 16 bases lay in between. CDR3 residues: CASRATEAGGYTF. The DNA of the CDR3 is TGTGCCAGCAGGGCGACAGAGGCAGGCGGCTACACCTTC.

The rearrangement links TRBV29-1 to TRBJ1-5; 7 bases fit TRBD1. The CDR3 is 12 amino acids. V trimming: 6 bases; J trimming: 2 bases; junction bases outside the gene matches: 1. From germline, CDR1 is SQVTM and CDR2 ANQGSEA. In DNA, the CDR3 is TGCAGCGTCGGACAGGGCAATCAGCCCCAGCATTTT. Residues: CSVGQGNQPQHF.

The V call is TRBV6-5, the J call TRBJ2-7; the D is unclear. V was shortened by 8 bases and J by 4 bases, with 18 bases between the two germline ends. Germline CDR1 reads MNHEY; CDR2 reads SVGAGI. The CDR3 runs 14 residues. CDR3 residues: CASGILQTTYEQYF. CDR3 in DNA: TGTGCCAGCGGAATTCTACAGACAACGTACGAGCAGTACTTC.

The chain joins TRBV19 to TRBJ1-6; 9 positions agree with TRBD1. CDR1 and CDR2 from the germline V gene are LNHDA and SQIVND (reference sequence). The CDR3 loop spans 16 amino acids. V was clipped by 6 bases and J by 6 bases; unmatched bases: 9. The CDR3 nucleotides read TGTGCCAGTAGCGCATCGACAGGGGGAAGTAATTCACCCCTCCACTTT. Protein sequence: CASSASTGGSNSPLHF.

The V call is TRBV5-1, the J call TRBJ1-2, with D unresolved. Trimming cost V 1 base and J 8 bases, with 18 bases left between them. Germline CDR1 is SGHRS and CDR2 is YFSETQ. The CDR3 extends over 15 amino acids. The CDR3 sequence is CASSLSLSSGDGYTF. In nucleotides, the CDR3 is TGCGCCAGCAGCTTGTCGTTGTCTAGTGGTGACGGCTACACCTTC.

The J gene is TRBJ2-1, the V gene TRBV30, with 8 nucleotides matching TRBD1. The CDR3 extends over 15 amino acids. The germline V gene has CDR1 GTSNPN and CDR2 SVGIG (reference sequence). Trimming cost V 0 bases and J 4 bases; bases outside gene matches: 5. The CDR3 spells CAWSVRDRPYNEQFF. CDR3 coding DNA: TGTGCCTGGAGTGTACGGGACAGGCCGTACAATGAGCAGTTCTTC. Together with reference TRBV30 and TRBJ2-1, the CDR3 gives the full variable domain: SQTIHQWPATLVQPVGSPLSLECTVEGTSNPNLYWYRQAAGRGLQLLFYSVGIGQISSEVPQNLSASRPQDRQFILSSKKLLLSDSGFYLCAWSVRDRPYNEQFFGPGTRLTVL.

The rearrangement joins TRBV18 to TRBJ1-6; tentative D call: TRBD1 (6 bases). The CDR3 contains 14 residues. Deletions cut 6 bases from V and 5 bases from J, with 11 bases between. Germline V gives CDR1 KGHSH, CDR2 LQKENI. CDR3 residues: CASSPGADNSPLHF. In DNA form, the CDR3 reads TGTGCCAGCTCCCCAGGGGCAGATAATTCACCCCTCCACTTT.

The J gene is TRBJ1-2, the V gene TRBV5-4; D possibly corresponds to TRBD1 (5 bases). Germline V gene lookup returns CDR1 SGHNT and CDR2 YYREEE (reference sequence). Trimming pared 0 bases from V and 1 base from J, leaving 13 bases between. This CDR3 region has 16 residues. The CDR3 protein is CASSLVAGNNNYGYTF. In DNA, the CDR3 is TGTGCCAGCAGCTTGGTGGCAGGGAACAATAACTATGGCTACACCTTC.

The V gene is TRBV5-1, the J gene TRBJ2-3; D may be TRBD1 or TRBD2 (6 bases each). V lost 2 bases to trimming and J lost 1 base, with 8 bases between them. Germline V gene sequence: CDR1 SGHRS, CDR2 YFSETQ. This CDR3 region has 14 residues. CDR3 DNA: TGCGCCAGCAGCTTTAGGGGGGGCACAGATACGCAGTATTTT. This codes for CASSFRGGTDTQYF.

J is TRBJ2-3 and V is TRBV30; 10 bases map to TRBD2. CDR3 length: 14 amino acids. The trim removed 0 bases at V and 7 bases at J, leaving 4 bases unmatched. Germline lookup yields CDR1 GTSNPN and CDR2 SVGIG (reference sequence). The CDR3 sequence: CAWSVSSGGNTQYF. The CDR3, as DNA: TGTGCCTGGAGTGTCTCTAGCGGGGGAAATACGCAGTATTTT. The whole variable domain, remainder taken from reference TRBV30 and TRBJ2-3, is SQTIHQWPATLVQPVGSPLSLECTVEGTSNPNLYWYRQAAGRGLQLLFYSVGIGQISSEVPQNLSASRPQDRQFILSSKKLLLSDSGFYLCAWSVSSGGNTQYFGPGTRLTVL.

The rearrangement joins TRBV9 to TRBJ1-3, with 10 bases lining up with TRBD1. Germline lookup yields CDR1 SGDLS and CDR2 YYNGEE. V shed 5 bases, J shed 2 bases, and the junction held 4 bases outside the gene matches. The CDR3 length is 15 residues. DNA for the CDR3: TGTGCCAGCAGTCAGACAGGGGGCCCTGGAAACACCATATATTTT. Protein sequence: CASSQTGGPGNTIYF.

The chain combines TRBV2 with TRBJ1-1; D unclear. Germline V gives CDR1 SNHLY, CDR2 FYNNEI. The CDR3 has 14 amino acids. Trimming removed 11 bases from V and 1 base from J, with 17 bases in between. CDR3 sequence: CAGALGKSNTEAFF. In nucleotides, the CDR3 is TGTGCCGGAGCTTTGGGCAAATCGAACACTGAAGCTTTCTTT.

The J gene is TRBJ2-2, the V gene TRBV7-9, with a possible D match to TRBD1 (7 bases). Trimming removed 1 base from V and 4 bases from J, with 10 bases in between. This CDR3 has 15 amino acids. Germline CDR1 SEHNR, CDR2 FQNEAQ (reference sequence). In nucleotides, the CDR3 is TGTGCCAGCAGCTTAGGACAGGGAGGCACCGGGGAGCTGTTTTTT. Its protein is CASSLGQGGTGELFF.